The rows below give T cell receptor beta chains drawn from one sample of a study of cytomegalovirus exposure and HLA in healthy donors. Clones were read by immunoSEQ multiplex PCR, and TCRdb kept only the in-frame ones, dropping some. Among about 360,000 clones, 86% were seen once, and the ten largest hold 0.65% to 0.95%. The sample consisted of PBMCs. These receptors all come from a woman younger than 35 in good health and CMV-seronegative. Each CDR3 is given with its conserved first and last residue. D genes are given only for firm matches. Clone size appears in some rows only: once, few, many, or a class for an expanded clone.

clone_size j_call d_call v_call cdr3_aa cdr3_nt
- TRBJ1-6 - TRBV4-2 CASSQDDRRTPLHF TGTGCCAGCAGCCAAGATGACAGGAGAACGCCCCTCCACTTT
once TRBJ2-3 - TRBV30 CAWSVGLAAGDTQYF TGTGCCTGGAGTGTAGGCCTCGCCGCGGGAGATACGCAGTATTTT
- TRBJ2-5 TRBD1 TRBV5-4 CASSSGQEARAQYF TGTGCCAGCAGCTCGGGACAGGAGGCAAGGGCCCAGTACTTC
- TRBJ1-1 - TRBV6-1 CASSEMTLISGGTEAFF TGTGCCAGCAGTGAAATGACCCTGATCTCGGGGGGAACTGAAGCTTTCTTT
- TRBJ1-4 - TRBV27 CASSSAGVDEKLFF TGTGCCAGCAGTTCCGCAGGGGTGGATGAAAAACTGTTTTTT
- TRBJ1-1 TRBD1 TRBV30 CAWSWGTVNTEAFF TGTGCCTGGAGTTGGGGGACAGTGAACACTGAAGCTTTCTTT
- TRBJ2-7 - TRBV27 CASSSHRELYEQYF TGTGCCAGCAGTTCCCACCGTGAGCTCTACGAGCAGTACTTC
- TRBJ1-6 - TRBV7-6 CASSLAGRSNSPLHF TGTGCCAGCAGCTTAGCGGGGCGTAGTAATTCACCCCTCCACTTT
- TRBJ1-4 TRBD1 TRBV9 CASSVGTAATNEKLFF TGTGCCAGCAGCGTGGGGACAGCAGCAACTAATGAAAAACTGTTTTTT
once TRBJ2-7 - TRBV5-6 CASSLRGSYEQYF TGTGCCAGCAGCTTGCGGGGTTCCTACGAGCAGTACTTC
- TRBJ1-1 - TRBV11-2 CASSSTGNTEAFF TGTGCCAGCAGCTCGACAGGGAACACTGAAGCTTTCTTT
- TRBJ2-5 - TRBV2 CASSDLGEAQYF TGTGCCAGCAGTGATTTAGGAGAGGCCCAGTACTTC
- TRBJ2-7 - TRBV11-2 CASSLTGYEQYF TGTGCCAGCAGCTTAACTGGTTACGAGCAGTACTTC
once TRBJ2-1 TRBD2 TRBV29-1 CSVEGLAGGPQDYNEQFF TGCAGCGTTGAAGGACTAGCGGGAGGGCCGCAAGATTACAATGAGCAGTTCTTC
- TRBJ2-1 TRBD2 TRBV9 CASSAASGAYNEQFF TGTGCCAGCAGCGCGGCTAGCGGGGCCTACAATGAGCAGTTCTTC
- TRBJ1-1 - TRBV4-1 CASSQLWGDTEAFF TGCGCCAGCAGCCAACTATGGGGGGACACTGAAGCTTTCTTT
- TRBJ2-5 - TRBV7-9 CASSLEDYQETQYF TGTGCCAGCAGCTTAGAGGACTACCAAGAGACCCAGTACTTC
few TRBJ2-7 TRBD2 TRBV15 CATSGLGTTGLAGGLEQYF TGTGCCACCAGCGGCCTCGGGACAACTGGACTAGCGGGGGGCCTTGAGCAGTACTTC
- TRBJ2-2 - TRBV6-1 CASSEQGYGELFF TGTGCCAGCAGTGAGCAGGGGTACGGGGAGCTGTTTTTT
- TRBJ2-7 - TRBV7-9 CASSLADSSYEQYF TGTGCCAGCAGCTTAGCAGACAGCTCCTACGAGCAGTACTTC
- TRBJ2-1 TRBD2 TRBV6-5 CASSSGLANNNEQFF TGTGCCAGCAGCTCCGGACTAGCGAACAACAATGAGCAGTTCTTC
- TRBJ2-6 - TRBV6-1 CASRKRTSGANVLTF TGTGCCAGCAGAAAGCGGACCTCTGGGGCCAACGTCCTGACTTTC
- TRBJ2-1 TRBD2 TRBV29-1 CSVESSGTEQFF TGCAGCGTTGAGAGTAGCGGGACTGAGCAGTTCTTC
- TRBJ2-2 - TRBV15 CATSRDRNTGELFF TGTGCCACCAGCAGAGACAGAAACACCGGGGAGCTGTTTTTT
few TRBJ1-2 - TRBV16 CASSQSRNGYTF TGTGCCAGCAGCCAATCCCGTAATGGCTACACCTTC
- TRBJ1-2 - TRBV5-5 CASSLVLRNYGYTF TGTGCCAGCAGCTTGGTTTTACGGAACTATGGCTACACCTTC
- TRBJ2-7 TRBD1 TRBV5-4 CASSPGRGTGSYEQYF TGTGCCAGCAGCCCGGGAAGGGGGACAGGGTCCTACGAGCAGTACTTC
- TRBJ2-1 - TRBV6-5 CASSYSPSSYNEQFF TGTGCCAGCAGTTACAGCCCTAGCTCCTACAATGAGCAGTTCTTC
- TRBJ1-2 - TRBV2 CASSKFAEIYGYTF TGTGCCAGCAGTAAGTTTGCGGAGATCTATGGCTACACCTTC
- TRBJ1-3 - TRBV4-1 CASSRVDTTSGNTIYF TGCGCCAGCAGCCGGGTGGACACGACCTCTGGAAACACCATATATTTT
few TRBJ2-3 - TRBV4-1 CASSPRTLEDTQYF TGCGCCAGCAGCCCCCGGACATTGGAGGATACGCAGTATTTT
- TRBJ1-2 - TRBV7-9 CASSLGRDNYGYTF TGTGCCAGCAGCTTAGGTCGGGATAACTATGGCTACACCTTC
- TRBJ2-7 - TRBV4-1 CASSHPGTIYEQYF TGCGCCAGCAGCCACCCCGGGACAATCTACGAGCAGTACTTC
- TRBJ2-2 TRBD1 TRBV7-6 CASRHDRDTGELFF TGTGCCAGCAGACACGACAGGGACACCGGGGAGCTGTTTTTT
- TRBJ2-7 TRBD2 TRBV7-4 CASSLGAVAGGPGVYYEQYF TGTGCCAGCAGCTTAGGGGCAGTAGCGGGGGGGCCCGGAGTGTACTACGAGCAGTACTTC
- TRBJ2-3 TRBD2 TRBV2 CASKRSAGTSGFTDTQYF TGTGCCAGCAAAAGATCGGCCGGGACTAGCGGGTTCACAGATACGCAGTATTTT
- TRBJ2-1 TRBD1 TRBV7-2 CASSLTGVGEQFF TGTGCCAGCAGCTTAACAGGGGTTGGCGAGCAGTTCTTC
- TRBJ2-7 TRBD2 TRBV6-1 CASTLAGGNEQYF TGTGCCAGCACTTTAGCGGGGGGGAACGAGCAGTACTTC
- TRBJ2-1 - TRBV29-1 CSATGHSHNEQFF TGCAGCGCTACCGGTCACAGTCACAATGAGCAGTTCTTC
- TRBJ2-3 - TRBV5-4 CASSSWGEYGTDTQYF TGTGCCAGCAGCTCATGGGGCGAGTACGGGACAGATACGCAGTATTTT
- TRBJ2-7 TRBD2 TRBV30 CAWSLAGVGEQYF TGTGCCTGGAGTTTAGCGGGAGTTGGAGAGCAGTACTTC
- TRBJ1-1 - TRBV11-2 CASSLRRLGEAFF TGTGCCAGCAGCTTAAGGAGGTTGGGTGAAGCTTTCTTT
- TRBJ2-5 - TRBV2 CASSTHLDSPTRKETQYF TGTGCCAGCAGTACCCACCTTGACAGCCCCACCAGGAAAGAGACCCAGTACTTC
few TRBJ1-2 - TRBV25-1 CASSEPAGSTVDGYTF TGTGCCAGCAGTGAACCCGCCGGGTCGACAGTGGATGGCTACACCTTC
- TRBJ2-7 TRBD1 TRBV2 CASRQRTGLYEQYF TGTGCCAGCAGACAACGGACAGGGCTTTACGAGCAGTACTTC
- TRBJ2-3 TRBD2 TRBV28 CASSTGGPVDTQYF TGTGCCAGCAGTACGGGGGGGCCGGTAGATACGCAGTATTTT
- TRBJ2-7 TRBD1 TRBV15 CATRQGAQHEQYF TGTGCCACCAGACAGGGGGCCCAGCACGAGCAGTACTTC